Sequencing of this T cell receptor (beta chain) was carried out in a study of T cells in Graves' hyperthyroidism and ophthalmopathy. Amplified TCR beta CDR3 regions came from RNA transcripts. The TCR CDR3 was amplified in a first-round RT-PCR using the HTBI primer set. TCRdb re-called the multiplex PCR reads with MiXCR, one entry per CDR3 protein. The data contain fewer than 400,000 distinct CDR3 sequences, 25% of them singletons. The ends lost 4 bases at V and 4 bases at J; junction bases unmatched: 11. Germline assignment: CDR1 SGHDT and CDR2 YYEEEE. The length of the CDR3 is 16 residues. The source of this sequence is a man aged 45 to 65 with Graves' hyperthyroidism. Sequencing was performed on blood. The J gene is TRBJ2-1, the V gene TRBV5-6; 7 bases are shared with TRBD2. The DNA for the CDR3 is TGTGCCAGCAGCGGGCCCTGGCGGGAGAGATACAATGAGCAGTTCTTC. It codes for CASSGPWRERYNEQFF.